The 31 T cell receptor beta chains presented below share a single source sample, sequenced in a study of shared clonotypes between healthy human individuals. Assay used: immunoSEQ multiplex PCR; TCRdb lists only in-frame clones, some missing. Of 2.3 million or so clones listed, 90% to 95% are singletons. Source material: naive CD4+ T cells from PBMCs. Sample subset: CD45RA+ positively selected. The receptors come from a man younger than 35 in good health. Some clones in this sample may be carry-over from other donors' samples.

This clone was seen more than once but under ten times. The CDR3 region has the DNA TGTGCCAGCAGCACCCGTACAGGGCAGAACACTGAAGCTTTCTTT. This encodes CASSTRTGQNTEAFF. This chain joins TRBV6-5 and TRBJ1-1, with a weak D call TRBD1 (6 bases). Germline V gene data show CDR1 as MNHEY and CDR2 as SVGAGI. The V gene lost 6 bases and the J gene lost 1 base, with 15 bases spanning the gap. The CDR3 loop spans 15 amino acids.

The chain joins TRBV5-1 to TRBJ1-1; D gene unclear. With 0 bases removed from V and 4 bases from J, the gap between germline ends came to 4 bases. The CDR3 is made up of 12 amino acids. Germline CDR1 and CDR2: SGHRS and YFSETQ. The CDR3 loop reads CASSLVPTEAFF. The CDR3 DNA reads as TGCGCCAGCAGCTTGGTGCCCACTGAAGCTTTCTTT.

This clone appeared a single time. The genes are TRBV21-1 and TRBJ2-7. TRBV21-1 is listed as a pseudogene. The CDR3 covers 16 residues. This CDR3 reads CASSAQTGRSAYEQYF. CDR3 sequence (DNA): TGTGCCAGCAGCGCCCAAACAGGGAGGTCGGCCTACGAGCAGTACTTC.

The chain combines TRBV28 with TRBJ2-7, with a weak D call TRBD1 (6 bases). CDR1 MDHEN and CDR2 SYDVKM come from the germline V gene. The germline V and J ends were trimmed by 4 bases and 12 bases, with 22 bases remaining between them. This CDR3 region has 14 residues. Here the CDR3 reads CASSSPHEGDSTYF. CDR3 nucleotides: TGTGCCAGCAGTTCCCCCCACGAGGGGGATTCTACGTACTTC.

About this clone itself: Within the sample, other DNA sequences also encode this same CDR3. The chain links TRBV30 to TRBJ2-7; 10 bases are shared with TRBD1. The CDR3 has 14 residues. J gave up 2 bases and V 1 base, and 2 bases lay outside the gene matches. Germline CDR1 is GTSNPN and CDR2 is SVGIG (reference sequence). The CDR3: CAWSAGTGAYEQYF. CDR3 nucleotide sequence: TGTGCCTGGAGTGCGGGGACAGGGGCCTACGAGCAGTACTTC.

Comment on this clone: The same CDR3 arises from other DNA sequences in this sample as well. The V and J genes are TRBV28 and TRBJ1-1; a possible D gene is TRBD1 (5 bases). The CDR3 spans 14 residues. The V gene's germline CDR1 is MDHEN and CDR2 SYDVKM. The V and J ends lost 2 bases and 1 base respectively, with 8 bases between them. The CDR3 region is CASSLAGPNTEAFF. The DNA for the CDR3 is TGTGCCAGCAGTTTAGCAGGGCCGAACACTGAAGCTTTCTTT.

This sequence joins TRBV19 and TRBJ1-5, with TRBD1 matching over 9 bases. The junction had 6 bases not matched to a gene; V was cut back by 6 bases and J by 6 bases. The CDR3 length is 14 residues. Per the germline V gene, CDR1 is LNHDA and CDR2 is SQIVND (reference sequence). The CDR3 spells CASRGQGPTQPQHF. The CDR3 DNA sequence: TGTGCCAGTAGGGGACAGGGCCCAACTCAGCCCCAGCATTTT. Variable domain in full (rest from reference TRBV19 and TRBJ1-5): DGGITQSPKYLFRKEGQNVTLSCEQNLNHDAMYWYRQDPGQGLRLIYYSQIVNDFQKGDIAEGYSVSREKKESFPLTVTSAQKNPTAFYLCASRGQGPTQPQHFGDGTRLSIL.

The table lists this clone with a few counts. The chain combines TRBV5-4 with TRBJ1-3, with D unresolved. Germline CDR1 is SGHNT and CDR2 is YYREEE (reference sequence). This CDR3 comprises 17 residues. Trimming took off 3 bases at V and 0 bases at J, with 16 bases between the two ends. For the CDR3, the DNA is TGTGCCAGCAGCTCCCTCACCGGGGAGAGCTCTGGAAACACCATATATTTT. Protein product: CASSSLTGESSGNTIYF.

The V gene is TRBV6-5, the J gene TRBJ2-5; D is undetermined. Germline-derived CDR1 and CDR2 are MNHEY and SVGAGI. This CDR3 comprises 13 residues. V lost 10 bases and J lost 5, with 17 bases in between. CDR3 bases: TGTGCCACCAGGCGCCGCCTGGGGGAGACCCAGTACTTC. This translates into CATRRRLGETQYF.

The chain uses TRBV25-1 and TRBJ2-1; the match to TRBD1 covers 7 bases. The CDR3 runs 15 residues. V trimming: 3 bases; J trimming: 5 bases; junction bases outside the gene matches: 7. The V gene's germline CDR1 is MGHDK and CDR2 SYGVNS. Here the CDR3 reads CASSDSRTGDNEQFF. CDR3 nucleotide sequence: TGTGCCAGCAGTGACTCCCGGACAGGTGACAATGAGCAGTTCTTC. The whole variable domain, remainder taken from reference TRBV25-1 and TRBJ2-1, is EADIYQTPRYLVIGTGKKITLECSQTMGHDKMYWYQQDPGMELHLIHYSYGVNSTEKGDLSSESTVSRIRTEHFPLTLESARPSHTSQYLCASSDSRTGDNEQFFGPGTRLTVL.

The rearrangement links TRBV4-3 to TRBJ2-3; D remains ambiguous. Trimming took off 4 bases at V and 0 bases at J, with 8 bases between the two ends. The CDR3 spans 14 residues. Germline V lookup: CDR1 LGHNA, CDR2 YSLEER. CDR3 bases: TGCGCCAGCAGCCGCGCACGTAGCACAGATACGCAGTATTTT. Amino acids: CASSRARSTDTQYF.

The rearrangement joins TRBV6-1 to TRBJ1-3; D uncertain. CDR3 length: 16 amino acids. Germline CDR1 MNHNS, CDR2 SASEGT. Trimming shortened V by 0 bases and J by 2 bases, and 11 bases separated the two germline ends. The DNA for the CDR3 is TGTGCCAGCAGTGAAGCGGACCGAGGGCCTGGAAACACCATATATTTT. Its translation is CASSEADRGPGNTIYF.

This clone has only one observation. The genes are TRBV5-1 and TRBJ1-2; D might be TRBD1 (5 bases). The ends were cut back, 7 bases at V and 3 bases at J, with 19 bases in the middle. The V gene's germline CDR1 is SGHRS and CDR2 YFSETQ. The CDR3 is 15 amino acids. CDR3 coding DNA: TGCGCCAGCGGCGCAAACGGGGCGCGGGACTATGGCTACACCTTC. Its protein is CASGANGARDYGYTF.

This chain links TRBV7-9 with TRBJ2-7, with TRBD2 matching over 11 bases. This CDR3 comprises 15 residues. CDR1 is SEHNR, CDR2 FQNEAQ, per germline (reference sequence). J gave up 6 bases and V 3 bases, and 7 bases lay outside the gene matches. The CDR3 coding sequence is TGTGCCAGCAGCTTTCAACTAGCGGGAGACCGCGAGCAGTACTTC. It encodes CASSFQLAGDREQYF.

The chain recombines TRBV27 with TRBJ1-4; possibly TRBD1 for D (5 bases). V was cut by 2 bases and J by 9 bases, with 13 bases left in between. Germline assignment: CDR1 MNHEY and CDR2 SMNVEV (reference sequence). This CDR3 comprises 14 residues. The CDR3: CASSLAQDAQKLFF. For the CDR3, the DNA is TGTGCCAGCAGTTTAGCACAGGACGCCCAAAAACTGTTTTTT.

The CDR3 sequence is CAWSYGSSYNEQFF. DNA of the CDR3: TGTGCCTGGAGCTACGGGAGCTCCTACAATGAGCAGTTCTTC. J is TRBJ2-1 and V is TRBV30; perhaps TRBD2 as D (6 bases). Germline V gene data show CDR1 as GTSNPN and CDR2 as SVGIG (reference sequence). Trimming took 3 bases from V and 0 from J, leaving 9 bases between them. The CDR3 has 14 amino acids.

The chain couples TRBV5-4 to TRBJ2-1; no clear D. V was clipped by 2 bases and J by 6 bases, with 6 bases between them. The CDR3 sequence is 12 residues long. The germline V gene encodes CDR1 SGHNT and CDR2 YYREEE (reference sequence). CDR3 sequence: CASSLPLNEQFF. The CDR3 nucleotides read TGTGCCAGCAGCTTACCCCTCAATGAGCAGTTCTTC.

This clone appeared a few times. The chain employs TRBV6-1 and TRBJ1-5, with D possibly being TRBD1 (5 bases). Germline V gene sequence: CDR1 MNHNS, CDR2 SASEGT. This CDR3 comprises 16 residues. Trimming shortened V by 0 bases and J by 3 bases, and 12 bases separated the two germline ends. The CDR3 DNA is TGTGCCAGCAGTGAAGCAGGGGCGTGGGACAATCAGCCCCAGCATTTT. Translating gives CASSEAGAWDNQPQHF.

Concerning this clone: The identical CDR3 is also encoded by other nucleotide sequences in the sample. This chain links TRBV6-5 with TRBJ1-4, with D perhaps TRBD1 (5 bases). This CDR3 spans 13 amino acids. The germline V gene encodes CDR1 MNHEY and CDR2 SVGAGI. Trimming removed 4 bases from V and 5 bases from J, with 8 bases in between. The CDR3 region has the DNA TGTGCCAGCAGTTCCCCAGGGAATGAAAAACTGTTTTTT. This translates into CASSSPGNEKLFF.

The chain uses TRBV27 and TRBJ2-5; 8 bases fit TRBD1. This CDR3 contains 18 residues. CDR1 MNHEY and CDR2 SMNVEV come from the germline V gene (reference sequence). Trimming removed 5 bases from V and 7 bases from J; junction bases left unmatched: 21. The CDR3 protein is CASSPGQVGRADWVTQYF. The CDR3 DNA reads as TGTGCCAGCAGTCCGGGACAGGTCGGACGTGCGGATTGGGTGACCCAGTACTTC.

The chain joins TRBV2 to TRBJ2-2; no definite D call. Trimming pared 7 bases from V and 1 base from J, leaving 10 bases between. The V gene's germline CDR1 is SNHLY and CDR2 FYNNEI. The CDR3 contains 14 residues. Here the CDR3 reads CASTFRGNTGELFF. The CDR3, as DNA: TGTGCCAGCACCTTTAGAGGGAACACCGGGGAGCTGTTTTTT.

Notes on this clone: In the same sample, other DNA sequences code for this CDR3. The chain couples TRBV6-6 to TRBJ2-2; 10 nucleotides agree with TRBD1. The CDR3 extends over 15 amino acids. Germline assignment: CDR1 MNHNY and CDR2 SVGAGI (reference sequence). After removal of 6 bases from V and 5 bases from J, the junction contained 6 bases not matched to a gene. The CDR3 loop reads CASSYRQGATGELFF. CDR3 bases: TGTGCCAGCAGCTACCGACAGGGGGCTACCGGGGAGCTGTTTTTT.

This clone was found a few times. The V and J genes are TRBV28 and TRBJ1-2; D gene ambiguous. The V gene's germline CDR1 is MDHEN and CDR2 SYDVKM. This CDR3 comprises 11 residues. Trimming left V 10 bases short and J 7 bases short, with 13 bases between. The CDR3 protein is CATRRIPGYTF. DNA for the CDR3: TGTGCCACACGGCGCATTCCTGGCTACACCTTC.

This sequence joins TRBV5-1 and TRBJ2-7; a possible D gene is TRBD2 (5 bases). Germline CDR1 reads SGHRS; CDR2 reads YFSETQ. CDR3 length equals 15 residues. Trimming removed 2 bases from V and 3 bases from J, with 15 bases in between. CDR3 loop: CASSFGRGESYEQYF. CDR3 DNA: TGCGCCAGCAGCTTCGGCCGGGGAGAGAGCTACGAGCAGTACTTC.

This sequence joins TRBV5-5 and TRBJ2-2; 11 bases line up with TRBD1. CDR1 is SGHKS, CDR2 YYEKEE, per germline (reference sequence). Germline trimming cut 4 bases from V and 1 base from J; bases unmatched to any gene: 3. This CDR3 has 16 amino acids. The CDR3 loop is CASSRTGGRNTGELFF. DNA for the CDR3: TGTGCCAGCAGCCGGACAGGGGGCAGGAACACCGGGGAGCTGTTTTTT.

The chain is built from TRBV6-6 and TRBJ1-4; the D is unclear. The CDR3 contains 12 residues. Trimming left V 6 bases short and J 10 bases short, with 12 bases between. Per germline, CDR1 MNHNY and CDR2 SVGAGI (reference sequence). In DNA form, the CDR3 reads TGTGCCAGCAGCCTGGGTCCGGGAAAACTGTTTTTT. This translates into CASSLGPGKLFF.

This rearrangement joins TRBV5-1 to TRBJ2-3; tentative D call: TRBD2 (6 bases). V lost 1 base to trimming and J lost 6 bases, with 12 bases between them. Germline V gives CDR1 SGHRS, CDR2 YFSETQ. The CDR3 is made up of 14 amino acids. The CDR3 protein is CASSLSLAWDTQYF. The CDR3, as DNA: TGCGCCAGCAGCTTGTCTCTAGCGTGGGATACGCAGTATTTT.

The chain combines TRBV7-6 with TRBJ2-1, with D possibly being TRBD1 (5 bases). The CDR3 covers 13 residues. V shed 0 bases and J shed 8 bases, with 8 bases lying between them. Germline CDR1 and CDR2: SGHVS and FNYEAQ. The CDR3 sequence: CASSLAGADEQFF. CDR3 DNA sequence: TGTGCCAGCAGCTTAGCAGGGGCCGATGAGCAGTTCTTC.

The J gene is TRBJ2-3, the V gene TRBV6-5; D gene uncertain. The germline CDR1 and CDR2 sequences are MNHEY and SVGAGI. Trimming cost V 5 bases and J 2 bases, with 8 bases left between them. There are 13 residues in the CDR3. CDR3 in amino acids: CASSPGNTDTQYF. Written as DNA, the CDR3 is TGTGCCAGCAGTCCCGGAAACACAGATACGCAGTATTTT.

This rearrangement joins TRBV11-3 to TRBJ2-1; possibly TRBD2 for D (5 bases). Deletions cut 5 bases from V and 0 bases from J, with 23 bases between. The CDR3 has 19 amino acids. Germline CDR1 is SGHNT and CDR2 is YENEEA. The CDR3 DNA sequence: TGTGCCAGCAGCCAGACAAAAGGCGGAGGTTGGAGCTCCTACAATGAGCAGTTCTTC. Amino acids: CASSQTKGGGWSSYNEQFF.

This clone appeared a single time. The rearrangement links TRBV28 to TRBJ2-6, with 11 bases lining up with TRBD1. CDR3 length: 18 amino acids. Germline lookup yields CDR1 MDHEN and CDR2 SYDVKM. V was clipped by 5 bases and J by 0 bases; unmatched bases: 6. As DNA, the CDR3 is TGTGCCAGCAGTACCCTGGACAGGGGGCTCTCTGGGGCCAACGTCCTGACTTTC. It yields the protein CASSTLDRGLSGANVLTF.